This TCR beta chain is drawn from a study of shared clonotypes between healthy human individuals (dated by TCRdb to the early 2020s). At the level of the whole study: A couple of women and a few men aged 18 to 49 years were included in the cohort. To estimate repertoire size and how much clonotype sharing occurs between individuals, the study deeply sequenced the blood TCR repertoires of about five healthy adults. Per donor, three plates each were used for CD4 naive and CD4 memory, two for CD8 naive, and one for CD8 memory. Leukapheresis yielded between about 0.85 and 10 billion PBMCs per donor. To increase sequencing depth and limit assay-specific biases, different laboratories used diverse techniques to prepare libraries and sequence TCR repertoires. General conclusions and limits of the study: Rarefaction of sorted-subset datasets indicated incomplete sequencing despite the large sequencing depth. Because the study included only a small number of donors, the genetic and exposure-history diversity represented was limited. Based on pairwise subsampling, the degree of clonotype sharing among donors was expected to be affected by sequencing depth. Naive subsets generally had larger estimated clonotype richness than memory subsets. Across a handful of donors, around 5.4% of naive CD4, roughly 3.8% of naive CD8, under 2.5% of memory CD4, and roughly 0.41% of memory CD8 clonotypes were shared. Clonotypes shared by all four sorted-subset donors showed higher generation probabilities than non-shared clonotypes. Only blood was sampled, and tissue TCR repertoires likely differ from those in blood.

For the CD8 naive samples, CD45RO-negative cells were positively selected for CCR7, yielding a CD45RA+CCR7+ population from which TemRA cells were excluded. The donors were healthy, HIV-negative adults who had no recently reported acute infections or vaccinations. Every donor was a Caucasian adult living in Nashville, Tennessee, USA. Blood was collected by leukapheresis, and PBMCs were isolated by Ficoll-Histopaque density gradient centrifugation and then cryopreserved in liquid nitrogen vapor phase. Analytical flow cytometry was used to check the purity and quantity of every magnetically sorted T cell population. From each sorted fraction, genomic DNA was isolated and quantified by UV absorbance on a Nanodrop 2000c. Using the deep immunoSEQ assay, multiplex PCR amplified TCR CDR3 regions from genomic DNA. Extracted genomic DNA from each cell subset was distributed evenly across all wells of several immunoSEQ 96-well plates, and each plate was treated as a replicate. For sorted subsets, each replicate PCR was loaded with 150 to 250 ng genomic DNA, equivalent to 25,000 to 35,000 T cell genomes. Purified libraries were measured with a Qubit 3.0 fluorometer, size-checked on a Bioanalyzer 2100, and measured again with the KAPA Library Quantification kit. Every immunoSEQ 96-well plate was sequenced on a dedicated single-read 150-cycle Illumina NextSeq 550 flow cell. Per the authors' processing: The immunoSEQ output contained only junctional sequences without quality scores, so filtering could not match that applied to full-length reads. Sequences were annotated with PyIR, a Python wrapper for IgBLAST v1.9, and V/J genes and CDR3 were assigned using IMGT germline references. Reads with weak V/J assignments (E-value above 1e-6), missing CDR3, stop codons, out-of-frame junctions, or ambiguous translated residues were removed. V3J clonotypes were defined by identical inferred V gene, J gene, and CDR3 amino acid sequence. Percentage overlap between repertoires was calculated by dividing the number of shared unique clonotypes by the size of the smaller repertoire. RTK rarefaction, the Chao1 estimator, and Recon v2.1 estimates of unobserved clonotypes were used to assess repertoire richness. For all TCRbeta clonotypes obtained by the gDNA method from a few donors, generation probabilities were computed with OLGA. TCRdb mirrors the immuneACCESS table, restricted to in-frame sequences. Some clones are absent from its copies; in checked studies, under half trace to an unresolved V gene, and the reason for the others is unknown. Clone size and V and J calls were adopted from that table, with D and trimming inferred from the DNA. The sample profile shows 1.5 million to 2.5 million clones; approximately 95% of them were found once. Jointly, the top ten make up 1.2% of the sample.

Remarks on this clone: The target of this receptor is not known. Base qualities are not provided; no much larger clone lies one nucleotide away.

This receptor was taken from a man between 18 and 35 years old in good health. Sequencing input: naive CD8+ T cells sorted from blood. The sample's cell subset or site label, decoded: CD45RA+CCR7+.

The bases are TGCGCCAGCAGCCAGGGATGGGACATGTATGGCTACACCTTC. Its product reads: CASSQGWDMYGYTF. The chain links TRBV4-1 with TRBJ1-2; perhaps TRBD1 is the D gene, with 6 bases matching. V drops 3 bases and J drops 5 bases, leaving 13 bases in between. Measured from the cysteine to the phenylalanine, the CDR3 is 14 residues long. The kept DNA is CDR3 alone, 42 bases in frame from the first base. The germline V gene encodes CDR1 MGHRA and CDR2 YSYEKL.